The clone carrying this T cell receptor beta chain was seen repeatedly, ten times or more. Its antigen is not identified. These data come from a study of identical twins. Overall study results and limits: Clonotypes of the beta chain that were abundant in cord blood carried fewer insertions (memory repertoires showed none). Findings depended on cross-sectional statistics rather than tracking the same donors.

There are 14 residues in the CDR3. Germline V CDR1 and CDR2: SGHDN, FVKESK. Trimming stripped 4 bases from V and 4 bases from J, with 12 bases between. TCRdb itself ran the 5' RACE reads through MiXCR, one entry per CDR3 protein. This table holds about 660,000 distinct CDR3 sequences, 8.5% to 9% found once. Each donor (without exception) was a healthy Caucasian. These data were likewise used in another study, on yellow fever vaccine responses in identical twins. Per that study: The authors reported partly convergent, partly personalized vaccine responses in identical twins.

The sample taken for sequencing was PBMCs. The source of this sequence is a woman under 30 in good health. This rearrangement joins TRBV14 to TRBJ2-3, with a weak D call TRBD2 (5 bases). The CDR3 sequence is CASSPFPGSDTQYF. The CDR3 DNA follows: TGTGCCAGCAGCCCCTTTCCGGGATCAGATACGCAGTATTTT.